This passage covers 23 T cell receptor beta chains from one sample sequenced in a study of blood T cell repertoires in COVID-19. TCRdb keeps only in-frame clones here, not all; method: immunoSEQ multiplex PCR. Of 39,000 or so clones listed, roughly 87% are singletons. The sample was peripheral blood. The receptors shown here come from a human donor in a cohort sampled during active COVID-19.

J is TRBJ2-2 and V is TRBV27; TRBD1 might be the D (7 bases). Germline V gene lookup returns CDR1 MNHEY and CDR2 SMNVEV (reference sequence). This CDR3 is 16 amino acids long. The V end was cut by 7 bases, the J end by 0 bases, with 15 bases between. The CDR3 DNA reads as TGTGCCAGCACTAAGGGGGGACAGACGAACACCGGGGAGCTGTTTTTT. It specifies CASTKGGQTNTGELFF.

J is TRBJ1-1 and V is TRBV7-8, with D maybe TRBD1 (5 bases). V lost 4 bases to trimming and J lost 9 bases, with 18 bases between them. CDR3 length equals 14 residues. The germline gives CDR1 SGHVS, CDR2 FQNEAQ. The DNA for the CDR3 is TGTGCCAGCAGCTCTAAACAGGAGCAAAGGAAAGCTTTCTTT. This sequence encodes CASSSKQEQRKAFF.

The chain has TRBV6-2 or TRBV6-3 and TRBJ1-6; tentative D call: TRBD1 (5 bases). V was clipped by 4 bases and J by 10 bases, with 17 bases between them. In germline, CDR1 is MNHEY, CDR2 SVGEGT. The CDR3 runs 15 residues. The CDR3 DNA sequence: TGTGCCAGCAGTTCGAGGCAGGGATTACGCTCACCCCTCCACTTT. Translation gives CASSSRQGLRSPLHF.

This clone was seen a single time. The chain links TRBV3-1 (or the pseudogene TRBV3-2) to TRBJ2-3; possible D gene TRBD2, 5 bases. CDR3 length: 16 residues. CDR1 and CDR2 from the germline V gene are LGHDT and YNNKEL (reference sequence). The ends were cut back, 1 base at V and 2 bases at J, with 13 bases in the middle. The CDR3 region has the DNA TGTGCCAGCAGCCAAGTGGGAGAGCGGACCACAGATACGCAGTATTTT. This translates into CASSQVGERTTDTQYF.

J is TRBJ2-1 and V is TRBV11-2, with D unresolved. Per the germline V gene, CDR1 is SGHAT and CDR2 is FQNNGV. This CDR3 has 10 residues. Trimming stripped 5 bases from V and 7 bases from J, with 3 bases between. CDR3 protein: CASSLNEQFF. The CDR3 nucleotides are TGTGCCAGCAGCCTAAATGAGCAGTTCTTC.

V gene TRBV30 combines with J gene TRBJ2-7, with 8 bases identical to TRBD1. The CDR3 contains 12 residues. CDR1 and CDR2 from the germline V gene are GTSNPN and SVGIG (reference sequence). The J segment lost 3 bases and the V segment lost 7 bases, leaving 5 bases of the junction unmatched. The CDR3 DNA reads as TGTGCCTACGACGGACAGGGCTACGAGCAGTACTTC. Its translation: CAYDGQGYEQYF. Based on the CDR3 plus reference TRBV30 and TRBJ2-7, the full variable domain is SQTIHQWPATLVQPVGSPLSLECTVEGTSNPNLYWYRQAAGRGLQLLFYSVGIGQISSEVPQNLSASRPQDRQFILSSKKLLLSDSGFYLCAYDGQGYEQYFGPGTRLTVT.

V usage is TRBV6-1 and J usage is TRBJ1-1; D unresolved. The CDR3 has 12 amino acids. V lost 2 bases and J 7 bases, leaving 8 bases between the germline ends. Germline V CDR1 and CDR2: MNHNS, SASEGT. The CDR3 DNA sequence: TGTGCCAGCAGTGAACGAGGGTTTGAAGCTTTCTTT. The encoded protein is CASSERGFEAFF.

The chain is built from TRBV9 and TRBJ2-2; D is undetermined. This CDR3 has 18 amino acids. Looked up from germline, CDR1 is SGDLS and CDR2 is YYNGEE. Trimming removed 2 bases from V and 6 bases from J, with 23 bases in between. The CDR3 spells CASSVRSVVDGAPGELFF. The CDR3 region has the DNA TGTGCCAGCAGCGTTAGGTCGGTCGTAGACGGAGCCCCCGGGGAGCTGTTTTTT. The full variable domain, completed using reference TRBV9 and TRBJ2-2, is DSGVTQTPKHLITATGQRVTLRCSPRSGDLSVYWYQQSLDQGLQFLIQYYNGEERAKGNILERFSAQQFPDLHSELNLSSLELGDSALYFCASSVRSVVDGAPGELFFGEGSRLTVL.

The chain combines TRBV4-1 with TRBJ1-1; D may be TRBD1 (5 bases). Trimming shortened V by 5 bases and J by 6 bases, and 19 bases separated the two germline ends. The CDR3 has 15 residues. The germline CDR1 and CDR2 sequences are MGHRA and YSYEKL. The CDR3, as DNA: TGCGCCAGCAGCAGCCCCGGGCGGGGACGACCTGAAGCTTTCTTT. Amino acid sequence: CASSSPGRGRPEAFF.

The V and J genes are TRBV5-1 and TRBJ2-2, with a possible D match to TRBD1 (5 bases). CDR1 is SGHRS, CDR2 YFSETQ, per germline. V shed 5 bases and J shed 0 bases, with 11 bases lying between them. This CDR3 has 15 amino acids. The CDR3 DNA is TGCGCCAGCAGGGGTGGGGCCTCGAACACCGGGGAGCTGTTTTTT. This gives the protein CASRGGASNTGELFF.

Written as DNA, the CDR3 is TGTGCCAGCAGTTTCGGGGGGCTTTACTCACCCCTCCACTTT. Translation: CASSFGGLYSPLHF. The chain is built from TRBV7-9 and TRBJ1-6, with D tentatively TRBD1 (6 bases). Germline V lookup: CDR1 SEHNR, CDR2 FQNEAQ (reference sequence). Trimming removed 6 bases at V and 10 bases at J, with 16 bases between. The CDR3 covers 14 residues.

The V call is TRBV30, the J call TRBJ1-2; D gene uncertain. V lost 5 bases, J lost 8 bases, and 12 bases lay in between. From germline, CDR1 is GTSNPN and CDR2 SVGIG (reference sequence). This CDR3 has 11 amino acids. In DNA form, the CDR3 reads TGTGCCTGGGACGGTCTCCGGGGCTACACCTTC. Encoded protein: CAWDGLRGYTF.

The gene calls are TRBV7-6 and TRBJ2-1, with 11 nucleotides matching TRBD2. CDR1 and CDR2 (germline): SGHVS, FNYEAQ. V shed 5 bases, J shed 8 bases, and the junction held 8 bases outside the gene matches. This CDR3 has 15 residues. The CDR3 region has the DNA TGTGCCAGCAGCCCACTAGCGGGAGTAGGGTATGAGCAGTTCTTC. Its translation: CASSPLAGVGYEQFF.

The CDR3 reads CASSLGGTGNTIYF. CDR3 bases: TGTGCCAGCAGCTTGGGGGGGACAGGAAACACCATATATTTT. The chain is built from TRBV7-9 and TRBJ1-3; D possibly corresponds to TRBD1 (6 bases). Germline CDR1 SEHNR, CDR2 FQNEAQ (reference sequence). V was pared by 3 bases and J by 4 bases, with 10 bases between. The length of the CDR3 is 14 residues.

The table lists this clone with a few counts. The CDR3 region is CASSPLRAGSYEQYF. In DNA, the CDR3 is TGTGCCAGCTCACCACTGAGGGCCGGATCCTACGAGCAGTACTTC. The genes are TRBV18 and TRBJ2-7, with a weak D call TRBD2 (5 bases). There are 15 residues in the CDR3. V was pared by 1 base and J by 1 base, with 11 bases between. Germline values: CDR1 KGHSH, CDR2 LQKENI.

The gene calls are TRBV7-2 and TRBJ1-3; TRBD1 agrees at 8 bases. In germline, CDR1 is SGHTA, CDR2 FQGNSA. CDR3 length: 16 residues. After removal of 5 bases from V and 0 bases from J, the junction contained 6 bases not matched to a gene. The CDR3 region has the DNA TGTGCCAGCAGCCTGGACAGGGCCTACTCTGGAAACACCATATATTTT. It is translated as CASSLDRAYSGNTIYF.

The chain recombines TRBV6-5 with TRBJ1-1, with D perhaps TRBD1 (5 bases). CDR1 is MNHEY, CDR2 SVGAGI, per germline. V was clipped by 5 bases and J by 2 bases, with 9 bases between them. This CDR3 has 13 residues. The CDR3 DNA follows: TGTGCCAGCAGTAGGGGCGATAACACTGAAGCTTTCTTT. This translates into CASSRGDNTEAFF.

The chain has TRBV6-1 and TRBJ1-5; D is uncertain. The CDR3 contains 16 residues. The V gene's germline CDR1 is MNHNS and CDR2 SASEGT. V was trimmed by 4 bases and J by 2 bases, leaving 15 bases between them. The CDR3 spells CASSGGSAGGNQPQHF. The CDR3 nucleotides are TGTGCCAGCAGTGGTGGGTCGGCCGGGGGCAATCAGCCCCAGCATTTT.

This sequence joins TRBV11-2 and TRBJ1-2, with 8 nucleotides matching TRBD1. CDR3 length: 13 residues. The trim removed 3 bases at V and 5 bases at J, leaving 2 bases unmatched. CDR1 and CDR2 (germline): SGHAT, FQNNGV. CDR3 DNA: TGTGCCAGCAGCTTGACAGGGGAATATGGCTACACCTTC. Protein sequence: CASSLTGEYGYTF.

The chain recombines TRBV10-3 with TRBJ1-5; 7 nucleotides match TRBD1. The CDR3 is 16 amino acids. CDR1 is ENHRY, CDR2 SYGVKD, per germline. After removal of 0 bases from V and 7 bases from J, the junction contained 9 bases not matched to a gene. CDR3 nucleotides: TGTGCCATCAGTGAGTCGTTAGGGACAGCAAACCAGCCCCAGCATTTT. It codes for CAISESLGTANQPQHF.

The CDR3 bases are TGTGCCACCAGCAGGCCCCAGGGGCGCCGGACTGAAGCTTTCTTT. It encodes CATSRPQGRRTEAFF. V usage is TRBV15 and J usage is TRBJ1-1; D possibly corresponds to TRBD1 (6 bases). The CDR3 totals 15 residues. V lost 3 bases, J lost 5 bases, and 16 bases lay in between. Germline V lookup: CDR1 LNHNV, CDR2 YYDKDF (reference sequence). The whole variable domain, filled in from reference TRBV15 and TRBJ1-1, reads DAMVIQNPRYQVTQFGKPVTLSCSQTLNHNVMYWYQQKSSQAPKLLFHYYDKDFNNEADTPDNFQSRRPNTSFCFLDIRSPGLGDTAMYLCATSRPQGRRTEAFFGQGTRLTVV.

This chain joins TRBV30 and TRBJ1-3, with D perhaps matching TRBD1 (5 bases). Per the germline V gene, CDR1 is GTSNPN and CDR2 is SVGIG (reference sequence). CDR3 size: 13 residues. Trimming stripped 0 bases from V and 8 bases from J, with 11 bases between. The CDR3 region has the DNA TGTGCCTGGAGTGTACGATCCAGGGACACCATATATTTT. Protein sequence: CAWSVRSRDTIYF.

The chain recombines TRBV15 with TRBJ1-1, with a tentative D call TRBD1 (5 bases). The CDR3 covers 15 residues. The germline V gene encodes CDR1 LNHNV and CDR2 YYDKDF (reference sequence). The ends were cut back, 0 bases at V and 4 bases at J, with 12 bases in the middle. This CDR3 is CATSRDVLGGTEAFF. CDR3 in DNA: TGTGCCACCAGCAGAGATGTCTTGGGGGGCACTGAAGCTTTCTTT.